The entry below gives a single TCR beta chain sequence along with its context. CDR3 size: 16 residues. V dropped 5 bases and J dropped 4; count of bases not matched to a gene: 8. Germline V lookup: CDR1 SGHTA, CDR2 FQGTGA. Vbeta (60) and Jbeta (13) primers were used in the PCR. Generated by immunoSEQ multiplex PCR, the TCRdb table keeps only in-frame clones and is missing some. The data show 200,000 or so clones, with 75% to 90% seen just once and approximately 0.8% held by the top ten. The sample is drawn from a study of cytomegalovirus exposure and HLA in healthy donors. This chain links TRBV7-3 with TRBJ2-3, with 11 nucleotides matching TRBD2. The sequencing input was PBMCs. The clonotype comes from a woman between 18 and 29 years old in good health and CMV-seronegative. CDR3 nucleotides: TGTGCCAGCAGCCATCGAATAGCGGGAGGGGCAGATACGCAGTATTTT. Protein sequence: CASSHRIAGGADTQYF.